The T cell receptor beta chain described here comes from a study of T cells in Graves' hyperthyroidism and ophthalmopathy. Study-level information: Peripheral blood sampling occurred at initial diagnosis, before any treatment. Study-wide results and caveats: The model forecast ophthalmopathy, anticipating it by a median around 6.5 months before onset.

Aged 18 to 65, the patients had hyperthyroidism that was newly diagnosed and had lasted under 2 months. With respect to this clonotype: Its antigen is currently unknown. Relative to the germline gene, one junction end is altered; a read error may explain this.

The CDR3 regions of TCR beta were amplified from RNA transcripts. TCR CDR3 regions were first amplified by RT-PCR with HTBI primers. TCRdb used MiXCR to reprocess the multiplex PCR reads, holding one entry per CDR3 protein. This table holds about 320,000 distinct CDR3 sequences, around 16% found once. The source material was blood. The sequence was obtained from a man aged 25 to 45 with Graves' hyperthyroidism.

Here the CDR3 DNA reads TGTGCTAGCAGCTCAGACAGATACCAAACCCAGTACTTC. Translated: CASSSDRYQTQYF. The rearrangement links TRBV7-7 to TRBJ2-5, with D tentatively TRBD1 (5 bases). This CDR3 region has 13 residues. The germline CDR1 and CDR2 sequences are SSHAT and FNYEAQ (reference sequence).